A selection of T cell receptor beta chains follows, all from one sample in a study of blood T cells in healthy people across ages. TCRdb processed the 5' RACE reads anew with MiXCR; each CDR3 protein has one entry. The table shows more than 900,000 distinct CDR3 sequences, with around 25% occurring only once. The sample was also linked to a second study, of T cells of mothers and their children.

The specimen sequenced was blood. These receptors were obtained from a girl aged 2 to 10 in good health. The CDR3 runs from the conserved cysteine through the conserved F or W. The D gene is left open where the match is weak. The size field is filled for only some rows; it gives once, few, many or a size class.

>-|16|TRBD2|TRBJ2-7|TRBV28
TGTGCCAGCAGTTCCGCCTCAGCGGGAGTTCCCCACGAGCAGTACTTC
CASSSASAGVPHEQYF
>few|17|-|TRBJ2-3|TRBV7-2
TGTGCCAGCAGCTTAGCCCCCGGCAGGACTAGCACAGATACGCAGTATTTT
CASSLAPGRTSTDTQYF
>many|12|-|TRBJ2-1|TRBV12-3/TRBV12-4
TGTGCCAGCGGGTCGGGGTACAATGAGCAGTTCTTC
CASGSGYNEQFF
>-|14|TRBD2|TRBJ2-7|TRBV5-1
TGCGCCGGCTCGAGGACTAGCGGGGGATACGAGCAGTACTTC
CAGSRTSGGYEQYF
>-|15|TRBD2|TRBJ2-5|TRBV2
TGTGCCAGCAGTTATAGCGGGAGGGATGGAGAGACCCAGTACTTC
CASSYSGRDGETQYF
>few|14|-|TRBJ2-7|TRBV7-2
TGTGCCAGCAGCTTAGAGGACTATGCCTACGAGCAGTACTTC
CASSLEDYAYEQYF
>-|13|-|TRBJ2-2|TRBV7-2
TGTGCCAGCAGCTTGGGTCTTTTCGGGGAGCTGTTTTTT
CASSLGLFGELFF
>few|15|-|TRBJ2-5|TRBV4-1
TGCGCCAGCAGCCAAGAGGGGGCTAGGCCAGAGACCCAGTACTTC
CASSQEGARPETQYF
>-|12|-|TRBJ2-3|TRBV29-1
TGCAGCGTTGAACTTAACACAGATACGCAGTATTTT
CSVELNTDTQYF
>-|14|-|TRBJ2-7|TRBV20-1
TGCAGTGCGTCGAAGAAGCGGCTTTCCTACGAGCAGTACTTC
CSASKKRLSYEQYF
>few|14|-|TRBJ2-3|TRBV7-8
TGTGCCAGCAGCTTTGGGGGACGCACAGATACGCAGTATTTT
CASSFGGRTDTQYF
>-|18|TRBD2|TRBJ2-3|TRBV11-2
TGTGCTAGCAGCTTAGATCAGGGACTAGCGGGATACACAGATACGCAGTATTTT
CASSLDQGLAGYTDTQYF
>few|12|-|TRBJ2-5|TRBV7-9
TGTGCCAGCATCCCTCAGGGAGAGACCCAGTACTTC
CASIPQGETQYF
>few|11|-|TRBJ2-7|TRBV20-1
TGCAGTGCTCCTCTTTCCTACGAGCAGTACTTC
CSAPLSYEQYF
>-|12|-|TRBJ1-5|TRBV27
TGTGCCAGCAGCCCAGACGGATTAACTCAGCATTTT
CASSPDGLTQHF
>once|12|TRBD1|TRBJ1-2|TRBV15
TGTGCCACCAGCAGAGACATGACAGGGACTTCCTTC
CATSRDMTGTSF
>few|12|-|TRBJ2-7|TRBV29-1
TGCAGCGTTGTTAGGCAGATCCACGAGCAGTACTTC
CSVVRQIHEQYF
>-|15|-|TRBJ1-6|TRBV12-5
TGTGCTAGTGGTTTGTCAGGGGCCGATGGCGGGCCCCTCCACTTT
CASGLSGADGGPLHF
>-|14|TRBD2|TRBJ2-2|TRBV20-1
TGCAGTGCCAGAGGGCGGGAGAAGAGCGGGGAGCTGTTTTTT
CSARGREKSGELFF
>-|14|TRBD1|TRBJ2-7|TRBV27
TGTGCCAGCGGTCTGAGGGGGCGGACCTACGAGCAGTACTTC
CASGLRGRTYEQYF
>-|15|-|TRBJ2-3|TRBV12-3/TRBV12-4
TGTGCCAGCAGTTTCGGGACACAAAGCGCAGATGCGCAGTATTTT
CASSFGTQSADAQYF
>-|15|-|TRBJ1-4|TRBV7-2
TGTGCCAGCAGCTTAGTCACAGGACCGAGTGAAAAACTGTTTTTT
CASSLVTGPSEKLFF
>-|15|-|TRBJ2-5|TRBV20-1
TGCAGTGCTAGAGCCCGAGCGGATACCAAAGAGACCCAGTACTTC
CSARARADTKETQYF
>-|14|-|TRBJ1-2|TRBV28
TGTGCCAGCAGTGCCTACGGGCGTGGGGGAGGCTACACCTTC
CASSAYGRGGGYTF
>-|15|-|TRBJ2-2|TRBV5-6
TGTGCCAGCAGCTTGCGCGTTGCAAACACCGGGGAGCTGTTTTTT
CASSLRVANTGELFF
>few|14|TRBD2|TRBJ2-5|TRBV20-1
TGCAGTGCTAGAGGGGGACTAGCGGGAGAGACCCAGTACTTC
CSARGGLAGETQYF
>-|12|-|TRBJ2-7|TRBV10-3
TGTACCATCTGCGAGGGGTTGGACGAGCAGTACTTC
CTICEGLDEQYF
>-|15|TRBD2|TRBJ2-7|TRBV12-3/TRBV12-4
TGTGCCAGCAGCCAGGGGACTAGCGGAGCCTACGAGCAGTACTTC
CASSQGTSGAYEQYF
>-|15|TRBD1|TRBJ1-1|TRBV7-9
TGTGCCAGCAGCTATTTTGACAGGGGGTCTACTGAAGCTTTCTTT
CASSYFDRGSTEAFF
>-|13|-|TRBJ2-1|TRBV20-1
TGCAGTGCTAAGGGACCGTCCTACAATGAGCAGTTCTTC
CSAKGPSYNEQFF
>few|15|TRBD2|TRBJ2-7|TRBV20-1
TGCAGTGCTAGGTTGGGAGGGTCTAGTAAGTACGAGCAGTACTTC
CSARLGGSSKYEQYF
>-|13|-|TRBJ1-1|TRBV5-1
TGCGCTAGCAGCTTTAACCTTGCCACTGAAGCTTTCTTT
CASSFNLATEAFF
>few|17|-|TRBJ1-4|TRBV7-8
TGTGCCAGCAGCTTACAATGGGGGGCGCCTTCGCCTGAAAAACTGTTTTTT
CASSLQWGAPSPEKLFF
>-|14|-|TRBJ1-2|TRBV27
TGTGCCAGCAGCCCAACCGACAGATCCTATGGCTACACCTTC
CASSPTDRSYGYTF
>-|13|-|TRBJ2-5|TRBV28
TGTGCCACCCGGGGGACTGTGCAAGAGACCCAGTACTTC
CATRGTVQETQYF
>-|16|TRBD2|TRBJ2-1|TRBV5-4
TGTGCCAGCAGCTTGGTACGGACTAGCGGGTACAATGAGCAGTTCTTC
CASSLVRTSGYNEQFF
>-|15|TRBD1|TRBJ2-7|TRBV3-1
TGTGCCAGCAGCCCTGGGACAGATCCCCACTACGAGCAGTACTTC
CASSPGTDPHYEQYF
>many|19|TRBD2|TRBJ2-1|TRBV6-2/TRBV6-3
TGTGCCAGCAGTCCCGTCGGGTGGACTAGCGGGGTGAGTTACAATGAGCAGTTCTTC
CASSPVGWTSGVSYNEQFF
>few|16|-|TRBJ2-2|TRBV6-1
TGTGCCAGCAGTCCCCCTCGGGACGGAAACACCGGGGAGCTGTCTTTT
CASSPPRDGNTGELSF
>-|16|TRBD2|TRBJ2-7|TRBV20-1
TGCAGTGCTAGAGTAGTGCTAGCGGGAGAATTGGGGGAGCAGTACTTC
CSARVVLAGELGEQYF
>-|15|-|TRBJ1-1|TRBV6-2/TRBV6-3
TGTGCCAGCAGCGCACACGGACAGCTGAACACTGAAGCTTTCTTT
CASSAHGQLNTEAFF
>-|16|-|TRBJ2-4|TRBV11-3
TGTGCCAGCAGCTCCCGGGGGGGGACAGAAGGGTACATTCAGTACTTC
CASSSRGGTEGYIQYF
>-|14|-|TRBJ1-5|TRBV4-1
TGCGCCAGCAGCCAAGACGGCGTTTCTCAGCCCCAGCATTTT
CASSQDGVSQPQHF
>-|17|-|TRBJ2-1|TRBV6-2/TRBV6-3
TGTGCCAGCAGTTACTCGAGTCCCAGGTTTAGGGGTGGTGAGCAGTTCTTC
CASSYSSPRFRGGEQFF
>-|15|-|TRBJ2-5|TRBV6-5
TGTGCCAGCAGTTCCTTGGTGGTCGGGGTCGGTGAGCAGTCCTTC
CASSSLVVGVGEQSF
>-|15|-|TRBJ2-1|TRBV7-3
TGTGCCAGCAGCTTAGCCCGGACTACGAACAATGAGCAGTTCTTC
CASSLARTTNNEQFF
>once|16|TRBD2|TRBJ2-1|TRBV10-2
TGCGCCAGTACTTCGCCCCTAGCGGGAGTGTCGAATGAGCAGTTCTTC
CASTSPLAGVSNEQFF